This T cell receptor beta chain appears in the sequencing data of a study of T cells in Graves' hyperthyroidism and ophthalmopathy (dated by TCRdb to about 2019). Broadly, across the study: Peripheral blood was sampled at the time of initial diagnosis, prior to any treatment. To identify distinguishing TCR V-J signatures, a discovery cohort of around 100 patients was used, comprising 40 to 45 with Graves' ophthalmopathy and around 60 with stable Graves' hyperthyroidism. Whether ophthalmopathy could be predicted prospectively was tested in an independent validation cohort made up of 18 to 20 hyperthyroidism patients plus 17 patients who later progressed to ophthalmopathy. The roughly 94 discovery patients were randomly split 7:3 into training and test sets. Thyroid tissue and blood T-cell repertoires from over 5 Graves' hyperthyroidism patients were also compared in the study. After blood sampling, hyperthyroidism patients were treated with methimazole at a starting dose of 30 mg daily, and ophthalmopathy patients were treated with high-dose intravenous methylprednisolone. According to the paper, TCR Vbeta CDR3 sequencing was carried out on 120 to 150 peripheral blood samples, which came from approximately 41 ophthalmopathy, fewer than 80 hyperthyroidism and approximately 17 progressor patients. Beyond this particular receptor, the publication reports: A 13 V-J signature model separated ophthalmopathy from stable hyperthyroidism, with 87.88% sensitivity and 81% to 83% specificity in cross-validation and 80%/75% in testing. In validation, the model predicted progression to ophthalmopathy with around 71% sensitivity and over 72% specificity, a median of 6.5 months before onset. Blood samples also contained most of the expanded thyroid clonotypes (frequency above 0.001), which suggests that blood repertoires may reflect thyroid immune responses. No statistical method was used to fix the sample size in advance, and group allocation was not hidden from the investigators.

After removal of 6 bases from V and 1 base from J, the junction retains 9 bases not matched to a gene. For CDR1 and CDR2, the germline V gene lists MNHEY and SVGEGT. The CDR3, cysteine through phenylalanine, is 17 amino acids long. CDR3 DNA is the only sequence kept; it has 51 bases, read in frame from the first base. This clonotype has at least ten counts. Its cognate antigen has yet to be identified. Base qualities are not provided; no much larger clone lies one nucleotide away. Amplification of TCR beta CDR3 regions was carried out from RNA transcripts. A first-round RT-PCR of the TCR CDR3 used the HTBI primer set with the Qiagen OneStep RT-PCR kit. Libraries were constructed in a second round of multiplex PCR, after which size selection and purification were carried out. Sequencing of the libraries was done on an Illumina HiSeq2000 using paired-end 100 bp reads. Per the original workflow: SOAPnuke was used to process the raw data, with reads discarded if the reads contained adapters or uncalled bases, had a mean Phred below 15, or lacked an exact constant-primer or identifier match. High-quality paired reads were merged with COPE v1.2.5, and unique nucleotide sequences were defined as clonotypes. MiTCR v1.1 was used to align the clonotypes against IMGT TRBV, TRBD and TRBJ reference segments. Analysis was restricted to V-J combinations with a frequency above 0.0001, which covered 99.2% of repertoires. A TCS score was defined as the ratio between F50 (clonal expansion) and ExV (chaos), using BLOSUM62-based TCRdist between CDR3 peptides within each V-J. Welch's t-statistics and random forest reduced around 550 V-J features to 10 to 15, which were used in a naive Bayes classifier (R e1071). The public sequencing data were trimmed at Q25 with fastp and processed into clonotypes with MiXCR by TCRdb, which kept only in-frame beta chains. Entries that share a CDR3 protein sequence are merged under the most common genes and DNA. The V and J calls and clone size are TCRdb's, not the authors'. The sample contains 550,000 to 600,000 distinct CDR3 sequences, 14% of them found a single time. About 7% of the sample comes from the top ten.

Moderately to severely active disease, a Clinical Activity Score of at least 3, a NOSPECS grade of at least 4, and a duration under 3 months were present in ophthalmopathy patients. Exclusion was applied to patients with uncontrolled infections, other autoimmune diseases, pregnancy or lactation. Clinical symptoms, serum thyroxine and TRAb, thyroid ultrasound, and orbital computed tomography formed the basis for the diagnoses. Ficoll-Paque density gradient centrifugation was used to isolate PBMCs from about 9.4 ml of fresh peripheral blood. Trizol reagent was used to extract total RNA, and RNA quality was then checked on an Agilent 2100 Bioanalyzer.

The chain was built from TRBV6-2 or TRBV6-3 and TRBJ2-5, and 12 junction bases match TRBD2. Sequences were obtained from blood. The clonotype originates from a woman aged 18-29 years with Graves' ophthalmopathy. CDR3 sequence: CASSSGTSGSVQETQYF. The sequenced DNA: TGTGCCAGCAGCTCCGGGACTAGCGGGTCGGTCCAAGAGACCCAGTACTTC.